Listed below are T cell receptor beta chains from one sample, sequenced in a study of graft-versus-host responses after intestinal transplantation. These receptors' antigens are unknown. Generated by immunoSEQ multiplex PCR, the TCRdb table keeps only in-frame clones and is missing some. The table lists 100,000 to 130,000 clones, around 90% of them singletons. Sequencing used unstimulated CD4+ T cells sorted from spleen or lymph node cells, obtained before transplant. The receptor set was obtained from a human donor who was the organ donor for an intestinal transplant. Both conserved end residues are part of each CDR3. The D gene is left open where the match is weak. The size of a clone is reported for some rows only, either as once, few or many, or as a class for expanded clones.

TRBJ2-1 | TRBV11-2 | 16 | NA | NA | CASSPRAPSSYNEQFF | TGTGCCAGCAGCCCCCGGGCCCCATCGTCCTACAATGAGCAGTTCTTC
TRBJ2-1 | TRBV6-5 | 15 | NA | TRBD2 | CASSSPGGAYNEQFF | TGTGCCAGCAGTTCCCCCGGGGGGGCCTACAATGAGCAGTTCTTC
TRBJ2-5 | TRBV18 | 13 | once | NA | CASSPGERETQYF | TGTGCCAGCTCGCCGGGGGAAAGGGAGACCCAGTACTTC
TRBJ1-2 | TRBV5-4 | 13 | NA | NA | CASSPGDVYGYTF | TGTGCCAGCAGCCCCGGGGATGTCTATGGCTACACCTTC
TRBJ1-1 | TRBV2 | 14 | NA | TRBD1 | CASSPTGMNTEAFF | TGTGCCAGCAGCCCGACAGGGATGAACACTGAAGCTTTCTTT
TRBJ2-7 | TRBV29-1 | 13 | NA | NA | CSVVSNSSYEQYF | TGCAGCGTTGTTTCCAATAGCTCCTACGAGCAGTACTTC
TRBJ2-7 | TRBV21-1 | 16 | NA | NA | CASSKGPGQGTYEQYF | TGTGCCAGCAGCAAAGGGCCGGGACAGGGGACCTACGAGCAGTACTTC
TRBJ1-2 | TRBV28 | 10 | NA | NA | CARRNYGYTF | TGTGCCAGGAGGAACTATGGCTACACCTTC
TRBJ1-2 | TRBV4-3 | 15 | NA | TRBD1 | CASSQDDRGNYGYTF | TGCGCCAGCAGCCAAGACGACAGGGGTAACTATGGCTACACCTTC
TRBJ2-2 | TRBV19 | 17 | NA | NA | CASSNRQVAGRGGELFF | TGTGCCAGTAGCAATAGACAGGTGGCCGGGCGCGGCGGGGAGCTGTTTTTT
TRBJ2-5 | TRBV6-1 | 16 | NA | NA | CASSEYPPRYQETQYF | TGTGCCAGCAGTGAATATCCCCCCCGGTACCAAGAGACCCAGTACTTC
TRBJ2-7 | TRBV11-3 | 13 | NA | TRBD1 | CASSLGTAREQYF | TGTGCCAGCAGCCTTGGGACAGCTCGGGAGCAGTACTTC
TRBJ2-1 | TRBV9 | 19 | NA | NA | CASSGSGSTHTTKHNEQFF | TGTGCCAGCAGCGGATCGGGAAGTACACATACAACGAAACACAATGAGCAGTTCTTC
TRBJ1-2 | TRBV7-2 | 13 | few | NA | CASSLQGNYGYTF | TGTGCCAGCAGCTTACAGGGGAACTATGGCTACACCTTC
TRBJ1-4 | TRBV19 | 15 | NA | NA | CASSRQFATNEKLFF | TGTGCCAGTAGTAGACAATTTGCAACTAATGAAAAACTGTTTTTT
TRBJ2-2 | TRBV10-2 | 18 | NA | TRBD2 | CASRSVAGGQKWTGELFF | TGCGCCAGCAGGTCGGTAGCGGGGGGGCAAAAGTGGACCGGGGAGCTGTTTTTT
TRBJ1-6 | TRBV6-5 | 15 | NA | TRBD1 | CASSYRDSRNSPLHF | TGTGCCAGCAGTTACCGGGACAGCCGTAATTCACCCCTCCACTTT
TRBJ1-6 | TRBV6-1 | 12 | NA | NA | CASSYLRTPLHF | TGTGCCAGCAGCTACCTAAGGACACCCCTCCACTTT
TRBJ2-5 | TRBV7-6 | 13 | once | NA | CASSLAEQETQYF | TGTGCCAGCAGCCTCGCCGAGCAAGAGACCCAGTACTTC
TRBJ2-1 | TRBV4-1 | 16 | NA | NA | CASSHTGTRKGDEQFF | TGCGCCAGCAGTCATACCGGGACAAGAAAGGGGGATGAGCAGTTCTTC
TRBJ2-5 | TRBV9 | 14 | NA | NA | CTSSVGFLQETQYF | TGTACCAGCAGCGTAGGGTTCCTCCAAGAGACCCAGTACTTC
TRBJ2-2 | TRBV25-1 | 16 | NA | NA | CASGRLPNPNTGELFF | TGTGCCAGCGGTAGGTTACCTAACCCAAACACCGGGGAGCTGTTTTTT
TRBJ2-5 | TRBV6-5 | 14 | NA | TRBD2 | CASRPGLVYETQYF | TGTGCCAGCAGACCGGGACTAGTTTACGAGACCCAGTACTTC
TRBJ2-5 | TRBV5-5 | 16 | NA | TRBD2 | CASSLAASGSWETQYF | TGTGCCAGCAGCTTGGCGGCTAGCGGGTCCTGGGAGACCCAGTACTTC
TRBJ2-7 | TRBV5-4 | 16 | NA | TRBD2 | CASSTRLAGLSYEQYF | TGTGCCAGCAGCACCCGACTAGCGGGCCTCTCCTACGAGCAGTACTTC
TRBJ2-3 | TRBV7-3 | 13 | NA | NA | CASSLTGADTQYF | TGTGCCAGCAGCTTAACGGGAGCAGATACGCAGTATTTT
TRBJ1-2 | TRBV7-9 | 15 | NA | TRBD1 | CASSLAIQGGVGYTF | TGTGCCAGCAGCTTAGCGATCCAGGGGGGAGTTGGCTACACCTTC
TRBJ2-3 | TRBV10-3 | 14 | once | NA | CAISGGPGTDTQYF | TGTGCCATCAGTGGTGGGCCAGGGACAGATACGCAGTATTTT
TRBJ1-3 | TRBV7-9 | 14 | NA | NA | CATSTGTFGNTIYF | TGTGCCACTTCAACCGGGACGTTTGGAAACACCATATATTTT
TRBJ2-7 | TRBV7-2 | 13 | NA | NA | CASSPHSNYEQYF | TGTGCCAGTAGCCCCCACTCCAACTACGAGCAGTACTTC
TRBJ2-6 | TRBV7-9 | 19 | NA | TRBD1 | CASSSGPGQGLFGANVLTF | TGTGCCAGCAGCTCGGGACCGGGACAGGGTCTGTTCGGGGCCAACGTCCTGACTTTC
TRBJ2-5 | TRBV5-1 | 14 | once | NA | CASSFNPGVETQYF | TGCGCCAGCAGCTTCAACCCCGGGGTGGAGACCCAGTACTTC
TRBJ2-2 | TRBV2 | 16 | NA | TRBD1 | CASRTGPLGNTGELFF | TGTGCCAGCAGGACAGGGCCATTAGGTAACACCGGGGAGCTGTTTTTT
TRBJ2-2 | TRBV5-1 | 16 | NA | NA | CASSLTGPSNTGELFF | TGCGCCAGCAGCCTCACGGGGCCTTCGAACACCGGGGAGCTGTTTTTT
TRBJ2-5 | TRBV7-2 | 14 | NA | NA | CASSLWGFGETQYF | TGTGCCAGCAGCTTATGGGGTTTCGGGGAGACCCAGTACTTC
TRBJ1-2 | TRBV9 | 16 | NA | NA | CASSAGDPRRGYGYTF | TGTGCCAGCAGCGCTGGGGACCCTCGTAGGGGCTATGGCTACACCTTC
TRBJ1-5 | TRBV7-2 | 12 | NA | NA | CASSFPPGPQHF | TGTGCCAGCAGCTTCCCCCCGGGCCCCCAGCATTTT
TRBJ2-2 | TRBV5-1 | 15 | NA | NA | CASSLETGNTGELFF | TGCGCCAGCAGCTTGGAGACAGGGAACACCGGGGAGCTGTTTTTT
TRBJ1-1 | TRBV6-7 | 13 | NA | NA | CASSYESHTEAFF | TGTGCCAGCAGTTACGAATCTCACACTGAAGCTTTCTTT
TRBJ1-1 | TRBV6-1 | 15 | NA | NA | CASSPLTGLNTEAFF | TGTGCCAGCAGTCCTTTAACAGGGTTGAACACTGAAGCTTTCTTT
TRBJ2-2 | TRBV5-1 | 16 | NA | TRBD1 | CASRTPGTGLTGELFF | TGCGCCAGCAGGACTCCCGGGACAGGTCTGACCGGGGAGCTGTTTTTT
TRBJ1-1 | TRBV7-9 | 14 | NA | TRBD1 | CASSEGQGGTEAFF | TGTGCCAGCAGCGAGGGACAGGGAGGTACTGAAGCTTTCTTT
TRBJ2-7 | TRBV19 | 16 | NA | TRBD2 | CASSTRTSGRAYEQYF | TGTGCCAGTAGTACAAGGACTAGCGGGAGGGCCTACGAGCAGTACTTC
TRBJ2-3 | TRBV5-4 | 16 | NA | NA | CASSLGLARNTDTQYF | TGTGCCAGCAGCTTGGGGCTAGCGCGGAACACAGATACGCAGTATTTT